These 23 T cell receptor beta chains were sequenced from one sample in a study of cytomegalovirus exposure and HLA in healthy donors. 60 Vbeta and 13 Jbeta primers were used in PCR. Produced via immunoSEQ multiplex PCR; TCRdb's table is partial and in-frame only. The table records around 150,000 clones, roughly 79% of them present only once. Material: PBMCs. The receptors originated from a male donor in good health and CMV-seronegative.

The chain has TRBV19 and TRBJ1-1; the match to TRBD1 covers 7 bases. V lost 6 bases, J lost 4 bases, and 11 bases stayed unmatched. CDR1 is LNHDA, CDR2 SQIVND, per germline (reference sequence). This CDR3 is built from 15 residues. The DNA for the CDR3 is TGTGCCAGTAGGAGACGTACAGGGGTGGGCACTGAAGCTTTCTTT. Amino acids: CASRRRTGVGTEAFF.

This clone was recorded only once. This chain joins TRBV30 and TRBJ2-2, with 8 bases aligning to TRBD1. In germline, CDR1 is GTSNPN, CDR2 SVGIG (reference sequence). This CDR3 has 16 residues. Trimming removed 0 bases from V and 5 bases from J; junction bases left unmatched: 8. This CDR3 is CAWSVLPGGWTGELFF. In DNA, the CDR3 is TGTGCCTGGAGTGTACTTCCAGGGGGCTGGACCGGGGAGCTGTTTTTT. Full variable domain (rest looked up from reference TRBV30 and TRBJ2-2): SQTIHQWPATLVQPVGSPLSLECTVEGTSNPNLYWYRQAAGRGLQLLFYSVGIGQISSEVPQNLSASRPQDRQFILSSKKLLLSDSGFYLCAWSVLPGGWTGELFFGEGSRLTVL.

This clone appeared a few times. The V and J genes are TRBV21-1 and TRBJ1-2; the table gives TRBD1 as D, unverified against the DNA. TRBV21-1 constitutes a pseudogene. The CDR3 is 12 residues long. The chain's CDR3 is CARWTGSYGYTF. The CDR3 nucleotides read TGTGCCAGGTGGACAGGGTCGTATGGCTACACCTTC.

The chain joins TRBV6-5 to TRBJ2-2, with D perhaps matching TRBD1 (5 bases). This CDR3 contains 15 residues. Trimming removed 2 bases from V and 2 bases from J, with 9 bases in between. Germline-derived CDR1 and CDR2 are MNHEY and SVGAGI. CDR3 DNA: TGTGCCAGCAGTTACCAGGGCGCTAACACCGGGGAGCTGTTTTTT. It codes for CASSYQGANTGELFF.

The chain couples TRBV7-2 to TRBJ2-7; 9 nucleotides agree with TRBD2. Germline-derived CDR1 and CDR2 are SGHTA and FQGNSA. The J segment lost 1 base and the V segment lost 4 bases, leaving 8 bases of the junction unmatched. There are 16 residues in the CDR3. The CDR3 reads CASSYGGGRGSYEQYF. DNA of the CDR3: TGTGCCAGCAGCTATGGGGGCGGGAGGGGATCCTACGAGCAGTACTTC.

This rearrangement joins TRBV6-1 to TRBJ2-5; possibly TRBD2 for D (6 bases). Germline V gene sequence: CDR1 MNHNS, CDR2 SASEGT. The CDR3 has 13 residues. Trimming took 4 bases from V and 5 from J, leaving 11 bases between them. The CDR3 DNA reads as TGTGCCAGCAGTGGGCGGGGCTGGGAGACCCAGTACTTC. Translated, it gives CASSGRGWETQYF.

This clone has more than one count but fewer than ten. This chain joins TRBV2 and TRBJ1-5; possible D gene TRBD1, 5 bases. This CDR3 contains 14 residues. CDR1 SNHLY and CDR2 FYNNEI come from the germline V gene. The germline V and J ends were trimmed by 2 bases and 9 bases, with 14 bases remaining between them. Written as DNA, the CDR3 is TGTGCCAGCAGTGAAAGGTCCGGGGGTCGGCCCCAGCATTTT. Translating it yields CASSERSGGRPQHF.

The V call is TRBV4-1, the J call TRBJ1-5; a weak D match, TRBD1 (5 bases). The CDR3 consists of 16 residues. Germline V gives CDR1 MGHRA, CDR2 YSYEKL. V was cut by 1 base and J by 6 bases, with 16 bases left in between. CDR3: CASSQGGLREGQPQHF. The DNA of the CDR3 is TGCGCCAGCAGCCAAGGGGGCCTGAGGGAGGGTCAGCCCCAGCATTTT.

The J gene is TRBJ2-7, the V gene TRBV7-9; possibly TRBD2 for D (5 bases). Trimming took 5 bases from V and 6 from J, leaving 17 bases between them. Germline V gene data show CDR1 as SEHNR and CDR2 as FQNEAQ (reference sequence). CDR3 length: 14 amino acids. The CDR3, as DNA: TGTGCCAGCAGCCTGGACCCACTAGGGAGCGAGCAGTACTTC. It encodes CASSLDPLGSEQYF. Drawing the rest from reference TRBV7-9 and TRBJ2-7, the complete variable domain is DTGVSQNPRHKITKRGQNVTFRCDPISEHNRLYWYRQTLGQGPEFLTYFQNEAQLEKSRLLSDRFSAERPKGSFSTLEIQRTEQGDSAMYLCASSLDPLGSEQYFGPGTRLTVT.

J is TRBJ1-2 and V is TRBV6-6; 12 nucleotides match TRBD1. The CDR3 is made up of 13 amino acids. Germline V gives CDR1 MNHNY, CDR2 SVGAGI (reference sequence). After removal of 6 bases from V and 8 bases from J, the junction contained 4 bases not matched to a gene. The CDR3 region has the DNA TGTGCCAGCAGGGCCGGGACAGGGGGCGGCTACACCTTC. This gives the protein CASRAGTGGGYTF.

This clone was picked up a small number of times. CDR3 in DNA: TGTGCCAGCAGGGTGGATGACACCAACTATGGCTACACCTTC. Protein: CASRVDDTNYGYTF. The chain employs TRBV13 and TRBJ1-2; no firm D call. CDR1 PRHDT and CDR2 FYEKMQ come from the germline V gene (reference sequence). The CDR3 extends over 14 amino acids. The V end lost 6 bases, the J end lost 2 bases, and 13 bases lay between the germline ends.

The genes are TRBV10-3 and TRBJ2-1; 8 bases are shared with TRBD2. Germline V gives CDR1 ENHRY, CDR2 SYGVKD. With V trimmed by 7 bases and J by 7 bases, 9 bases remained unmatched. This CDR3 comprises 14 residues. The CDR3 loop is CAITLNGGGNEQFF. The CDR3, as DNA: TGTGCCATCACACTTAACGGGGGGGGGAATGAGCAGTTCTTC.

This clone was seen only a few times. The chain carries TRBV9 and TRBJ2-5; 10 nucleotides agree with TRBD2. CDR1 and CDR2 from the germline V gene are SGDLS and YYNGEE. V shed 4 bases, J shed 2 bases, and the junction held 5 bases outside the gene matches. The CDR3 is made up of 15 amino acids. For the CDR3, the DNA is TGTGCCAGCAGCAGGACTAGCGGAGAGCAAGAGACCCAGTACTTC. Translated, it gives CASSRTSGEQETQYF. Complete variable domain (other parts from reference TRBV9 and TRBJ2-5): DSGVTQTPKHLITATGQRVTLRCSPRSGDLSVYWYQQSLDQGLQFLIQYYNGEERAKGNILERFSAQQFPDLHSELNLSSLELGDSALYFCASSRTSGEQETQYFGPGTRLLVL.

This clone was counted a single time. The rearrangement links TRBV18 to TRBJ1-1; a weak D match, TRBD1 (5 bases). Trimming stripped 3 bases from V and 4 bases from J, with 9 bases between. The CDR3 length is 13 residues. Germline V gene lookup returns CDR1 KGHSH and CDR2 LQKENI. The CDR3 sequence is CASSPPGITEAFF. CDR3 coding DNA: TGTGCCAGCTCACCTCCAGGGATCACTGAAGCTTTCTTT.

The rearrangement joins TRBV27 to TRBJ2-1, with 8 positions matching TRBD1. From germline, CDR1 is MNHEY and CDR2 SMNVEV (reference sequence). The CDR3 runs to 15 residues. V dropped 8 bases and J dropped 0; count of bases not matched to a gene: 6. The CDR3 is CASSTGANSYNEQFF. The CDR3 DNA is TGTGCCAGCTCGACAGGGGCTAACTCCTACAATGAGCAGTTCTTC.

This rearrangement joins TRBV10-3 to TRBJ2-7; tentatively, D is TRBD1 (6 bases). The V end lost 6 bases, the J end lost 7 bases, and 22 bases lay between the germline ends. This CDR3 is 15 amino acids long. Germline V gene sequence: CDR1 ENHRY, CDR2 SYGVKD. The CDR3: CAIRTGPGTIREQYF. In DNA, the CDR3 is TGTGCCATCAGGACTGGGCCCGGGACAATTAGGGAGCAGTACTTC.

The chain recombines TRBV2 with TRBJ2-1; D is perhaps TRBD1 (6 bases). Germline-derived CDR1 and CDR2 are SNHLY and FYNNEI. V lost 7 bases and J lost 5, with 15 bases in between. The CDR3 runs 14 residues. This CDR3 is CASTTGQINNEQFF. For the CDR3, the DNA is TGTGCCAGCACCACCGGACAGATAAACAATGAGCAGTTCTTC.

In DNA, the CDR3 is TGCAGCGTTGTGTTCTCGGACAGGGTAGGCTCCAATCAGCCCCAGCATTTT. Its translation: CSVVFSDRVGSNQPQHF. The V call is TRBV29-1, the J call TRBJ1-5, with 8 positions matching TRBD1. J was trimmed by 3 bases and V by 4 bases; bases with no gene match: 14. The CDR3 extends over 17 amino acids. Germline values: CDR1 SQVTM, CDR2 ANQGSEA.

The chain couples TRBV30 to TRBJ1-1; D unresolved. CDR1 GTSNPN and CDR2 SVGIG come from the germline V gene (reference sequence). This CDR3 region has 12 residues. The V end lost 2 bases, the J end lost 1 base, and 5 bases lay between the germline ends. CDR3 amino acids: CAWSPRNTEAFF. The CDR3 coding sequence is TGTGCCTGGAGTCCCAGGAACACTGAAGCTTTCTTT.

The sample holds a few counts of this clone. The chain has TRBV25-1 and TRBJ2-2, with D maybe TRBD2 (7 bases). CDR1 MGHDK and CDR2 SYGVNS come from the germline V gene. This CDR3 has 14 residues. The V and J ends lost 4 bases and 3 bases respectively, with 9 bases between them. The DNA of the CDR3 is TGTGCCAGCAGTGGAGGGGGGGACACCGGGGAGCTGTTTTTT. Residues: CASSGGGDTGELFF.

This clone was found once. The CDR3 sequence is CASSPGLARAGELFF. CDR3 nucleotides: TGTGCCAGCAGTCCGGGACTAGCAAGGGCCGGGGAGCTGTTTTTT. The chain couples TRBV6-5 to TRBJ2-2, with TRBD2 matching 9 bases. Germline V gene data show CDR1 as MNHEY and CDR2 as SVGAGI. The CDR3 length is 15 residues. Losses at the gene ends were 5 bases for V and 6 bases for J; bases not matched to a gene: 7.

This chain connects TRBV7-9 to TRBJ1-5, with 8 bases lining up with TRBD1. This CDR3 has 14 amino acids. V shed 5 bases and J 5 bases; nucleotides not matched to a gene: 5. From germline, CDR1 is SEHNR and CDR2 FQNEAQ (reference sequence). CDR3 amino acids: CASSTTGGDQPQHF. CDR3 DNA sequence: TGTGCCAGCAGCACCACAGGGGGGGATCAGCCCCAGCATTTT.

This clone was found once. CDR3 DNA sequence: TGTGCCAGCAGTCCACGACAGGGGGCACCCACTGAAGCTTTCTTT. Translation: CASSPRQGAPTEAFF. The rearrangement links TRBV6-5 to TRBJ1-1, with 10 bases fitting TRBD1. Per the germline V gene, CDR1 is MNHEY and CDR2 is SVGAGI. The J segment lost 4 bases and the V segment lost 5 bases, leaving 7 bases of the junction unmatched. CDR3 size: 15 residues.